The source of this T cell receptor (beta chain) is a study of blood T cells in healthy people across ages (dated by TCRdb to the mid-2010s). As for the study more broadly: In model experiments, template switching captured about one uniquely barcoded TCR beta cDNA molecule for every two T cells. Age-related changes in TCR beta repertoire diversity were measured in the study by deep sequencing normalized with unique cDNA molecular identifiers. Using the same blood draw, the study looked at two additional independent replicas of 1 million unique cDNA reads for two donors, one aged 18 to 30 and the other aged 80 or older. The donors were divided into four age groups: young (average around 15 years), middle-aged (about 40), aged (under 70) and long-lived (roughly 88). To avoid experimental bias, donors of different ages were spread randomly across the sequencing lanes.

Paper-wide results and their limitations: Observed TCR beta diversity per million T cells fell roughly linearly with age, and a significant reduction was already apparent by age around 40. Because profiling used bulk unsorted PBMCs, naive and antigen-experienced compartments could not be compared conclusively. The percentage of naive T cells measured by flow cytometry correlated strongly with observed TCR beta diversity. Compared with the aged group, the long-lived group had more naive CD4+ T cells, fewer expanded clones and increased TCR diversity, a pattern suggesting age selection. Donor CMV infection status was unknown, potentially confounding age-related changes in expanded clonotypes. Estimates of total diversity based on one million sequenced T cells were considered lower bounds and underestimates.

A word on this clonotype: Which antigen it targets is not known. No much larger clone is present one base from it, and per-base qualities are unavailable.

The germline V gene supplies CDR1 MGHDK and CDR2 SYGVNS. For this chain, trimming is 3 bases at the V end and 7 bases at the J end, and the number of junction bases without a gene match is 12. Reading from cysteine to phenylalanine, the CDR3 counts 16 amino acids. CDR3 DNA is the only sequence kept; it has 48 bases, read in frame from the first base. Donors were 30 to 45 systemically healthy Caucasian individuals from Russia aged roughly 6 to 95 years. Each donor gave ten milliliters of peripheral blood, collected into EDTA-treated Vacutainer tubes. Ficoll-Paque density-gradient centrifugation was used to isolate PBMCs, with at least 6 million obtained per sample. Total RNA was extracted from PBMCs with Trizol reagent, with at least 5.5 micrograms obtained per sample. For every donor, an aliquot of PBMCs went through flow cytometry to measure the percentages of naive CD45RAhigh/CD27high T cells. The library was produced with 5' RACE. Sequenced on an Illumina HiSeq 2500. A second PCR of roughly 7 to 11 cycles was performed with a sample-barcoded 5' primer and a J-beta primer mix. A unique molecular identifier was introduced onto each TCR beta cDNA molecule by a template-switch 5' adaptor carrying 12 random nucleotides. Each sample yielded at least 3 million CDR3-containing paired-end reads. All of the RNA was converted into first-strand cDNA using the Mint cDNA synthesis kit, with a TRBC-specific oligonucleotide serving as the primer. Following uracil-DNA glycosylase treatment, all cDNA underwent a first 18-cycle PCR with the universal primers M1SS and BC2_uni_R. The authors' analysis ran thus. Each sample was normalized by randomly selecting 1 million high-quality reads, each carrying a distinct molecular identifier. Reads with shared molecular identifiers were discarded instead of being binned into consensus sequences. CDR3 identification, clonotype clustering and error correction used MiTCR with a Q25 quality threshold and the strictest error-elimination algorithm. A nonparametric unseen species model with Euler transformation was used to estimate a lower bound on total TCR beta diversity. TCRdb reprocessed the public reads (quality trimming at Q25 with fastp, clone calling with MiXCR) and kept in-frame beta chains. Rows merge per CDR3 protein into single entries with the most common DNA and genes. The V and J calls reflect TCRdb's pipeline rather than the authors' work. Recorded for this sample are 1.5 million to 1.8 million distinct CDR3 sequences; around 40% of them occurred a single time. Of the sample, about 4% falls within the top ten clones.

Sequences were obtained from blood. The TCR originated in a young woman in good health. The chain is made from TRBV25-1 and TRBJ1-2; 9 nucleotides in the junction match TRBD1. At the DNA level, the sequence is TGTGCCAGCAGTGACCCCCGGACAGGGGCTCGGGGTGGCTACACCTTC. Its coded protein is CASSDPRTGARGGYTF.